This T cell receptor beta chain was identified in a study of T cell repertoires in cytomegalovirus infection. Study at large: TCR beta signatures that were public indicated CMV infection and matching HLA type.

CDR3 length equals 16 residues. The V segment lost 0 bases and the J segment 6 bases; nucleotides outside the gene matches: 7. Germline V gives CDR1 LGHNT, CDR2 FRNRAP. Study conclusions and caveats: Accumulated public TCR beta family frequency recognized individuals carrying CMV together with the relevant HLA. HLA-C-restricted, CMV-specific TCR beta clonotypes were dominant ex vivo.

This clonotype was recorded many times. Its specificity is unknown. TCRdb recomputed calls from the reads with MiXCR, one row per CDR3 protein. The sample gives under 350,000 distinct CDR3 sequences, less than 25% of which show up once; about 21% is in the top ten. The origin of this receptor is a human donor in good health (CMV status not recorded). Some clones in this sample may be carry-over from other donors' samples. The rearrangement links TRBV12-5 to TRBJ2-1; the match to TRBD2 covers 8 bases. This specimen consisted of cultured PBMCs, obtained from culture after CMV antigen stimulation. CDR3 coding DNA: TGTGCTAGTGGTTTGGTCACAGGGACTAGGGGCAATGAGCAGTTCTTC. Translation: CASGLVTGTRGNEQFF.